This T cell receptor beta chain derives from a study of cytomegalovirus exposure and HLA in healthy donors. Study-level results: Indistinguishable V segments such as TRBV6-2 and TRBV6-3 were excluded. According to an earlier analysis, most TCR beta V segments yielded productive rearrangements about 90% or about 30% of the time. A later analysis found that most CMV-associated TCR beta chains appeared HLA-restricted. It was taken for granted in presence/absence analyses that sequencing depth across donors was roughly uniform.

As concerns this clone: The antigen is unknown.

Germline CDR1 and CDR2: MNHNS and SASEGT. The CDR3 has 13 residues. Primers for the PCR totalled 60 Vbeta and 13 Jbeta. Measured with immunoSEQ multiplex PCR; TCRdb has only the in-frame clones, and not every one. The repertoire table contains roughly 110,000 clones. The sequenced sample consisted of PBMCs. The chain recombines TRBV6-1 with TRBJ2-7, with 8 bases fitting TRBD2. The clonotype was recovered from a man in his thirties or forties in good health and CMV-seronegative. The CDR3 nucleotides read TGTGCGGGCGGGGGGTTACTCAGGTGGGAGCAGTACTTC. This encodes CAGGGLLRWEQYF.